The subject of this entry is one T cell receptor (beta chain). This sample was included in a study of blood T cell repertoires in COVID-19. Using immunoSEQ multiplex PCR, the repertoire was profiled, and TCRdb retains in-frame clones only, with some absent. The table has about 62,000 clones, 86% seen once; the top ten hold 1.3%. The clonotype was recovered from a woman over 75 with acute or convalescent COVID-19. Sequencing was done on a sample of peripheral blood.

In nucleotides, the CDR3 is TGTGCCAGCAGCTTGGCCTGGCGGGGGGGCCGGGAGACCCAGTACTTC. Translated: CASSLAWRGGRETQYF. The J gene is TRBJ2-5, the V gene TRBV5-4; TRBD2 aligns across 9 bases. The length of the CDR3 is 16 residues. Looked up from germline, CDR1 is SGHNT and CDR2 is YYREEE (reference sequence). J was trimmed by 5 bases and V by 0 bases; bases with no gene match: 8.